The sequence of this T cell receptor (beta chain) was determined in a study of naive and memory T cell subsets (dated by TCRdb to about 2017). Regarding the research as a whole: The study applied an open-source, UMI-based TCR alpha and beta sequencing pipeline to sorted naive and memory peripheral blood T cell subsets. The functional CMV T cell responses agreed completely with IgG serology results. RNA was DNase-treated and reverse transcribed with TCR constant-region primers, mostly using SuperScript III.

Trimming at the junction amounts to 6 bases on V and 3 bases on J, and the germline ends lie 15 bases apart. The CDR3, cysteine through phenylalanine, is 13 amino acids long. The CDR3 DNA has 39 bases and is translated from base 1. CDR1 and CDR2 were assigned from the germline V gene (reference sequence) as DFQATT and SNEGSKA. Receptors were amplified or captured by UMI-ligation and nested PCR. To cover both TRBC1 and TRBC2, the beta constant-region primer consisted of an equimolar mix of two oligonucleotides. Four rounds of PCR, combining the SP2 primer with nested alpha and beta constant-region primers, were used to amplify the ligated cDNA. A single-stranded oligonucleotide carrying the SP2 primer and a 12-nucleotide UMI was ligated to the 3' end of the cDNA by T4 RNA ligase 1. Incubation of the ligation reaction was carried out at 16 degrees C for roughly 20-25 hours. PCR2 was usually performed as a SYBR Green qPCR and halted at a preset threshold so that over-amplification would not occur. Agencourt AMPure XP magnetic beads were used for all purifications after the first. Library quantification was done by Qubit, followed by a TapeStation check on which the main peak was expected at around 650 bp. The pooled libraries were sequenced on an Illumina MiSeq using v2 2x251 paired-end kits, which usually yielded roughly 0.85-2.2 million reads per sample. Each sample library was pooled at approximately 3.6 nM, and roughly 4.5-7.5% PhiX was included to improve cluster recognition. In the authors' own workflow: FASTQ reads processed by Demultiplexor were assigned V and J genes by Decombinator through tag matching that tolerated a single base-pair mismatch. UMIs were used by Collapsinator to correct both sequencing errors and frequency errors arising from PCR heterogeneity. TCRs were translated and CDR3s were extracted from the conserved cysteine to the FGXG phenylalanine by CDR3Translator, with non-productive sequences being flagged. Repertoires were subsampled to equal numbers of UMI-defined TCRs before Gini, Shannon entropy and inverse Simpson indices were calculated. Within the linear range, a power law was fitted to clonotype abundance distributions using maximum likelihood. For one naive CD8 sample, the pipeline and MIGEC produced similar UMI counts, unique TCR numbers and clonal distributions. One analysis removed from the naive repertoire any naive TCRs that were also present in any memory subset from the same donor. The repertoires were searched for just under 7,500 CMV-associated CDR3 sequences that had been compiled from VDJdb and a published dataset. TCRdb redid the processing of the public reads, applying fastp at Q25 and MiXCR, and retained in-frame beta chains. Each CDR3 protein gets just one entry, which takes the most common genes and DNA from the rows behind it. These V and J calls originate from TCRdb's pipeline instead of the authors' own analysis. The sample profile shows 130,000 to 150,000 distinct CDR3 sequences; roughly 23% of them were found once. The ten biggest clones cover roughly 0.1% of the sample.

TCR alpha and beta chain libraries were amplified separately from the second PCR step onward. CMV status of each donor was established by measuring IFNgamma production from CD4+ T cells after fresh PBMCs were stimulated overnight with CMV viral lysate. Miltenyi beads were used first to positively select CD4 T cells, and CD8 T cells were then positively selected from the CD4-negative fraction. After staining for CD3, CD4, CD8, CD45RA, CD27 and a live/dead dye, cells were sorted on a BD Aria II into four subsets based on CD45RA and CD27. Blood came from a few healthy volunteers, each fractionated into CD4 and CD8 T cells and then into four differentiation subsets. Around 120 ml of peripheral blood was collected from each donor, and PBMC were isolated from the blood using Ficoll-Paque PLUS density-gradient centrifugation. Sorted cells were lysed in RLT buffer, and RNA was extracted with a Qiagen RNeasy kit and stored at -80°C.

The full study reports these points: Following error correction, more than 95% of naive TCR sequences occurred only once, which made naive abundance distributions much steeper than those of memory subsets. RNA-based TCR counts may be affected by expression changes linked to T cell activation and differentiation. A few larger clonotypes were found in naive repertoires, especially CD8, and these larger clonotypes were possibly memory cells re-expressing CD45RA. In both CD4 and CD8 cells, the Gini index increased while Shannon and inverse Simpson diversity decreased from naive through CM, EM and EMRA. The abundance of TCRs followed a power law with an exponent that differed between naive and memory subsets yet stayed consistent across the three individuals. A clonotype was defined as a single alpha or beta chain sequence rather than as a paired alpha/beta receptor. The repertoire findings for the naive and memory subsets could not be validated, as no ground truth was available.

This clonotype has a count of ten or more. What this receptor recognizes is not known. One base away there is no much larger clone; base qualities are not given. The V and J genes are TRBV20-1 and TRBJ2-7; the D segment is perhaps TRBD1 or TRBD2, each sharing 5 matched bases. The sequence derives from a human donor in good health. The sample was naive CD4+ T cells from blood. This specimen's cell subset or site label, interpreted: naive T cells, CD45RA high CD27+. The DNA sequence is as follows: TGCAGTGCCACGGGACCAAGAGACTACGAGCAGTACTTC. Its protein reads: CSATGPRDYEQYF.